This T cell receptor beta chain was profiled in a study of control samples from healthy donors and cancer patients. Germline V CDR1 and CDR2: MGHRA, YSYEKL. The V gene lost 0 bases and the J gene lost 13 bases, with 13 bases spanning the gap. This CDR3 contains 13 residues. Measured with immunoSEQ multiplex PCR; TCRdb has only the in-frame clones, and not every one. The sample includes some 190,000 clones, 91% of them seen just once. The clonotype comes from a man aged 30-40 years in good health. Specimen: blood. The chain employs TRBV4-1 and TRBJ1-5; weak D call: TRBD1 (6 bases). CDR3: CASSQDPNREQHF. In DNA form, the CDR3 reads TGCGCCAGCAGCCAAGATCCTAACAGGGAGCAGCATTTT.